Below, 10 T cell receptor beta chains from the same sample are listed, as sequenced in a study of somatic mutations in cytotoxic T cells in rheumatoid arthritis. Method: immunoSEQ multiplex PCR; TCRdb's copy keeps in-frame clones and lacks some. The sample includes about 15,000 clones, roughly 80% of them seen just once. Sequencing input: CD8+ T cells sorted from blood. Receptor source: an adult with rheumatoid arthritis.

The chain links TRBV5-4 to TRBJ1-2; the match to TRBD1 covers 8 bases. The CDR3 contains 14 residues. Trimming cost V 1 base and J 6 bases; bases outside gene matches: 5. Germline V CDR1 and CDR2: SGHNT, YYREEE (reference sequence). This CDR3 reads CASSLKQGVNGYTF. The CDR3 coding sequence is TGTGCCAGCAGCTTGAAACAGGGGGTCAATGGCTACACCTTC.

This clone has a handful of counts. The chain combines TRBV5-1 with TRBJ1-1; D perhaps matches TRBD1 (6 bases). Per the germline V gene, CDR1 is SGHRS and CDR2 is YFSETQ. The CDR3 totals 14 residues. V was clipped by 0 bases and J by 3 bases, with 9 bases between them. CDR3 in amino acids: CASSLGTAYTEAFF. DNA for the CDR3: TGCGCCAGCAGCTTGGGGACAGCGTACACTGAAGCTTTCTTT.

The V and J genes are TRBV6-1 and TRBJ1-5, with D unresolved. V shed 4 bases and J shed 4 bases, with 14 bases lying between them. In germline, CDR1 is MNHNS, CDR2 SASEGT. The CDR3 has 15 residues. The CDR3 sequence is CASSGIDRPNQPQHF. The CDR3 DNA is TGTGCCAGCAGTGGTATTGACCGACCGAATCAGCCCCAGCATTTT.

V and J are TRBV27 and TRBJ1-2, with 8 bases matching TRBD1. V lost 6 bases and J lost 0; bases outside the gene matches: 6. The CDR3 spans 15 residues. CDR1 and CDR2 from the germline V gene are MNHEY and SMNVEV (reference sequence). For the CDR3, the DNA is TGTGCCAGCAGGGACAGGGTCCCCTCTAACTATGGCTACACCTTC. It encodes CASRDRVPSNYGYTF.

DNA of the CDR3: TGTGCCAGCAAGGGACAGGGCTACACTGAAGCTTTCTTT. This translates into CASKGQGYTEAFF. The chain has TRBV27 and TRBJ1-1; 9 nucleotides agree with TRBD1. The CDR3 has 13 residues. The trim removed 7 bases at V and 3 bases at J, leaving 3 bases unmatched. Per the germline V gene, CDR1 is MNHEY and CDR2 is SMNVEV (reference sequence).

The CDR3 region is CASSQSRGEGDLNSPLHF. The CDR3 DNA sequence: TGCGCCAGCAGTCAATCGAGGGGGGAGGGGGATCTAAATTCACCCCTCCACTTT. The rearrangement links TRBV23-1 to TRBJ1-6, with a possible D match to TRBD1 (6 bases). TRBV23-1 is an open reading frame whose function is uncertain. Between the trimmed V and J ends, which lost 0 bases and 7 bases, there was a span of 19 bases. The CDR3 runs to 18 residues.

This clone was recorded once. V gene TRBV5-5 combines with J gene TRBJ1-1, with a tentative D call TRBD1 (6 bases). The CDR3 extends over 15 amino acids. CDR1 is SGHKS, CDR2 YYEKEE, per germline (reference sequence). V was shortened by 3 bases and J by 0 bases, with 12 bases between the two germline ends. The CDR3 sequence: CASSWGARMNTEAFF. In nucleotides, the CDR3 is TGTGCCAGCAGCTGGGGGGCGAGAATGAACACTGAAGCTTTCTTT.

The rearrangement uses TRBV4-1 and TRBJ2-7; D uncertain. CDR1 is MGHRA and CDR2 is YSYEKL in the germline V gene. Trimming removed 4 bases from V and 3 bases from J, with 10 bases in between. The CDR3 is made up of 13 amino acids. The CDR3 loop is CASSLGIYYEQYF. CDR3 coding DNA: TGCGCCAGCAGCCTTGGGATTTACTACGAGCAGTACTTC.

The V and J genes are TRBV6-1 and TRBJ1-6; 9 nucleotides agree with TRBD1. This CDR3 has 16 residues. In germline, CDR1 is MNHNS, CDR2 SASEGT. V gave up 1 base and J gave up 10 bases; unmatched junction bases: 8. The CDR3 loop reads CASSEVERTGDSPLHF. CDR3 coding DNA: TGTGCCAGCAGTGAAGTTGAAAGGACAGGGGACTCACCCCTCCACTTT.

J is TRBJ1-5 and V is TRBV9; weak D call: TRBD1 (5 bases). Germline V gene lookup returns CDR1 SGDLS and CDR2 YYNGEE. V gave up 0 bases and J gave up 9 bases, with 16 bases separating them. This CDR3 is built from 15 residues. The CDR3 DNA follows: TGTGCCAGCAGCGTAGGTCCCGACCAGGGTTGGCCCCAGCATTTT. This gives the protein CASSVGPDQGWPQHF.